The T cell receptor (beta chain) under discussion was sequenced for a study of blood T cell repertoires in COVID-19. V was cut by 4 bases and J by 12 bases, with 19 bases left in between. The CDR3 runs 13 residues. Original methodology: Estimates of nucleated cell counts were drawn from the amplification of reference gene primers. Sequenced by immunoSEQ multiplex PCR; TCRdb stores in-frame clones only, minus some. V and J calls and clone size follow that table, whereas D and trimming were derived from the DNA. The data show 150,000 to 180,000 clones, with 84% seen just once and about 8.9% held by the top ten.

The V gene is TRBV12-3 or TRBV12-4, the J gene TRBJ2-7; D might be TRBD1 (6 bases). Sequenced sample: peripheral blood. The receptor was derived from a woman between 45 and 65 years old with acute or convalescent COVID-19. CDR3 amino acids: CASSSTGKKTRYF. The CDR3 DNA reads as TGTGCCAGCAGTTCTACAGGGAAGAAAACGAGGTACTTC.